The 4 T cell receptor beta chains listed next were all sequenced from one sample in a study of CXCR3-negative and CXCR3-positive naive CD8 T cells. Findings and caveats of the study: CXCR3-expressing naive cells carried TRB CDR3s more hydrophobic than those of CXCR3-negative naive cells.

In preparing the TRB cDNA libraries, 5' RACE with UMI labels was used. Using the 5' RACE reads, TCRdb records one entry per CDR3 protein without DNA. The table lists roughly 100,000 distinct CDR3 sequences. No antigen is known for these receptors. Material: naive CXCR3+ CD8+ T cells from blood. Specified subset: CD45RO-CCR7+CD27+CD95- naive CD8+ T cells expressing CXCR3 (TNR3+). The receptors come from a human donor in good health. Some clones in this sample may be carry-over from other donors' samples.

The rearrangement links TRBV2 to TRBJ2-1; the D call of TRBD2 rests on TCRdb alone, since no DNA is present to check it. This CDR3 spans 12 amino acids. Germline CDR1 and CDR2: SNHLY and FYNNEI. CDR3 sequence reads: CASTGGTNEQFF. The full variable domain, completed using reference TRBV2 and TRBJ2-1, is EPEVTQTPSHQVTQMGQEVILRCVPISNHLYFYWYRQILGQKVEFLVSFYNNEISEKSEIFDDQFSVERPDGSNFTLKIRSTKLEDSAMYFCASTGGTNEQFFGPGTRLTVL.

The J gene is TRBJ2-2, the V gene TRBV29-1. The length of the CDR3 is 12 residues. Germline assignment: CDR1 SQVTM and CDR2 ANQGSEA. This CDR3 is CGASGNTGELFF.

This chain connects TRBV12-2 to TRBJ2-3; TCRdb outputs TRBD1, but without DNA this stays unchecked. TRBV12-2 is annotated as a pseudogene. The CDR3 spans 18 residues. The CDR3 loop is CASRPKSSQRGHTDTQYF.

V and J are TRBV29-1 and TRBJ2-1; TCRdb designates TRBD1, a call that cannot be tested without DNA. The CDR3 is made up of 15 amino acids. Germline loops: CDR1 SQVTM, CDR2 ANQGSEA. The CDR3 loop reads CSVLLRDRRNNEQFF.